These 24 T cell receptor beta chains share one sample of origin, sequenced in a study of PD-1 blockade in classical Hodgkin lymphoma. Repertoires were generated with immunoSEQ multiplex PCR, while TCRdb's copy carries only in-frame clones and drops some. This sample yields tens of thousands of clones, of which 60% to 80% are seen a single time; roughly 2.6% belongs to the top ten. Time point given: cycle 4 day 1 (C4D1), after 6 weeks of nivolumab. Every one of the patients relapsed after autologous stem cell transplantation (brentuximab vedotin exposure was variable). The material was peripheral blood mononuclear cells (PBMCs), obtained before the fourth cycle of nivolumab. The receptors originated from a human donor with classical Hodgkin lymphoma.

The chain is built from TRBV2 and TRBJ1-1, with D possibly matching TRBD1 (6 bases). The CDR3 spans 15 residues. The germline V and J ends were trimmed by 2 bases and 3 bases, with 13 bases remaining between them. Germline CDR1 and CDR2: SNHLY and FYNNEI. CDR3 region: CASSELQGLDTEAFF. The CDR3 coding sequence is TGTGCCAGCAGTGAATTGCAGGGGCTGGACACTGAAGCTTTCTTT.

The V call is TRBV29-1, the J call TRBJ2-7, with 7 bases aligning to TRBD1. The germline V gene encodes CDR1 SQVTM and CDR2 ANQGSEA. V was clipped by 4 bases and J by 3 bases; unmatched bases: 6. This CDR3 has 13 residues. The CDR3 DNA reads TGCAGCGTTGCGCCAGGGGGAGACTACGAGCAGTACTTC. Its protein is CSVAPGGDYEQYF.

This clone has ten or more counts. The V and J genes are TRBV6-1 and TRBJ2-1, with D possibly matching TRBD2 (7 bases). V lost 1 base and J 10 bases, leaving 20 bases between the germline ends. Germline assignment: CDR1 MNHNS and CDR2 SASEGT. The CDR3 length is 16 residues. The CDR3 nucleotides are TGTGCCAGCAGTGAAGAGGGAGGGACACGATCTGAGGAGCAGTTCTTC. Residues: CASSEEGGTRSEEQFF.

The V and J genes are TRBV4-1 and TRBJ2-3, with D tentatively TRBD1 (5 bases). The CDR3 is made up of 17 amino acids. Trimming cost V 1 base and J 2 bases, with 16 bases left between them. The germline V gene has CDR1 MGHRA and CDR2 YSYEKL. The CDR3 loop reads CASSQAPGKVNTDTQYF. DNA of the CDR3: TGCGCCAGCAGCCAAGCCCCAGGGAAGGTTAACACAGATACGCAGTATTTT.

The rearrangement joins TRBV9 to TRBJ2-1; tentative D call: TRBD2 (5 bases). Between the trimmed V and J ends, which lost 0 bases and 7 bases, there was a span of 14 bases. Germline lookup yields CDR1 SGDLS and CDR2 YYNGEE. The CDR3 runs 15 residues. The CDR3 bases are TGTGCCAGCAGCGTAGCTGAAGTAGCGAGGAATGAGCAGTTCTTC. Translated, it gives CASSVAEVARNEQFF.

V and J are TRBV11-2 and TRBJ1-5; TRBD1 matches at 7 bases. There are 15 residues in the CDR3. Germline V gives CDR1 SGHAT, CDR2 FQNNGV. V lost 4 bases and J lost 1; bases outside the gene matches: 4. CDR3 bases: TGTGCCAGCAGCTCGACGACAGGGAGCAATCAGCCCCAGCATTTT. It is translated as CASSSTTGSNQPQHF.

The V call is TRBV21-1, the J call TRBJ1-5; the table's TRBD1 call for D was not verified on the DNA. TRBV21-1 has pseudogene status. This CDR3 comprises 13 residues. CDR3 in DNA: TGTGCCAGCAGCAAGTGTCAGGGTGAAGCCCAGCATTTT. Its protein is CASSKCQGEAQHF.

The chain links TRBV7-8 to TRBJ1-5; D gene ambiguous. The CDR3 runs to 13 residues. Trimming cost V 4 bases and J 3 bases, with 7 bases left between them. Germline-derived CDR1 and CDR2 are SGHVS and FQNEAQ. The CDR3 here is CASSYSPNQPQHF. The CDR3 DNA reads TGTGCCAGCAGCTACTCCCCCAATCAGCCCCAGCATTTT.

The chain has TRBV29-1 and TRBJ2-2; TRBD1 is a possible D gene (6 bases). The CDR3 consists of 11 residues. The germline V gene encodes CDR1 SQVTM and CDR2 ANQGSEA. Trimming removed 7 bases from V and 5 bases from J, with 8 bases in between. The CDR3 reads CSAQGTGELFF. Here the CDR3 DNA reads TGCAGCGCCCAGGGGACCGGGGAGCTGTTTTTT.

This clone was seen a single time. The rearrangement links TRBV9 to TRBJ2-7, with TRBD2 matching over 10 bases. The germline V gene has CDR1 SGDLS and CDR2 YYNGEE. The CDR3 is made up of 15 amino acids. Trimming took 0 bases from V and 6 from J; bases not matched to a gene: 6. CDR3 sequence: CASSVASGGASEQYF. CDR3 sequence (DNA): TGTGCCAGCAGCGTAGCCAGCGGGGGGGCGTCCGAGCAGTACTTC.

The chain joins TRBV7-2 to TRBJ2-1; 7 bases are a match to TRBD1. CDR1 and CDR2 from the germline V gene are SGHTA and FQGNSA. The CDR3 has 16 amino acids. J was trimmed by 7 bases and V by 6 bases; bases with no gene match: 15. The CDR3 reads CASSQNRGPPPNEQFF. As DNA, the CDR3 is TGTGCCAGCAGTCAAAACAGGGGCCCCCCCCCAAATGAGCAGTTCTTC.

The chain carries TRBV5-1 and TRBJ1-2, with TRBD1 as a possible D gene (6 bases). Trimming took off 0 bases at V and 4 bases at J, with 16 bases between the two ends. CDR1 and CDR2 (germline): SGHRS, YFSETQ. The CDR3 runs 16 residues. The CDR3 nucleotides are TGCGCCAGCAGCTTGGAGTTTAGCGGGGGCACCTATGGCTACACCTTC. This sequence encodes CASSLEFSGGTYGYTF.

The chain carries TRBV27 and TRBJ2-5, with D possibly being TRBD1 or TRBD2 (5 bases each). CDR3 length equals 15 residues. V dropped 5 bases and J dropped 5 bases, with 18 bases sitting between them. Germline V CDR1 and CDR2: MNHEY, SMNVEV (reference sequence). The CDR3, as DNA: TGTGCCAGCAGTCTGCGACCCACCGAGGGGGAGACCCAGTACTTC. Its translation: CASSLRPTEGETQYF.

This clone was seen a few times. The chain links TRBV27 to TRBJ2-7; D gene uncertain. This CDR3 contains 16 residues. Germline V lookup: CDR1 MNHEY, CDR2 SMNVEV (reference sequence). V shed 2 bases and J shed 3 bases, with 17 bases lying between them. CDR3 coding DNA: TGTGCCAGCAGTTTAAAGAGTTCGATGGGGATCTACGAGCAGTACTTC. It codes for CASSLKSSMGIYEQYF.

CDR3 sequence reads: CAWSVSPEGEQYF. The CDR3 nucleotides are TGTGCCTGGAGTGTAAGCCCAGAGGGCGAGCAGTACTTC. The V call is TRBV30, the J call TRBJ2-7, with D possibly matching TRBD2 (5 bases). Between the trimmed V and J ends, which lost 0 bases and 6 bases, there was a span of 12 bases. The CDR3 sequence is 13 residues long. In germline, CDR1 is GTSNPN, CDR2 SVGIG (reference sequence).

The chain couples TRBV27 to TRBJ2-5; D gene unclear. Trimming stripped 5 bases from V and 5 bases from J, with 9 bases between. The CDR3 is 12 amino acids. Germline CDR1 MNHEY, CDR2 SMNVEV (reference sequence). The DNA of the CDR3 is TGTGCCAGCAGTCATCCCCCCGAGACCCAGTACTTC. This sequence encodes CASSHPPETQYF.

The J gene is TRBJ2-3, the V gene TRBV4-3; D possibly corresponds to TRBD2 (5 bases). Germline V gene lookup returns CDR1 LGHNA and CDR2 YSLEER. CDR3 size: 15 residues. Deletions cut 0 bases from V and 4 bases from J, with 11 bases between. Here the CDR3 DNA reads TGCGCCAGCAGCCAAGACGAGGGATCAGCAGATACGCAGTATTTT. It codes for CASSQDEGSADTQYF.

In its sample, this clone was seen once. The chain combines TRBV7-9 with TRBJ2-7; 7 bases are a match to TRBD1. Germline values: CDR1 SEHNR, CDR2 FQNEAQ (reference sequence). Trimming at V came to 3 bases and at J to 0 bases, leaving 2 bases not matched to a gene. This CDR3 is built from 14 residues. This CDR3 is CASSFRDSSYEQYF. As DNA, the CDR3 is TGTGCCAGCAGCTTCCGGGACAGCTCCTACGAGCAGTACTTC.

Written as DNA, the CDR3 is TGTGCCAGCCGAATAACCAGGGCCGCTGAAGCTTTCTTT. It codes for CASRITRAAEAFF. The rearrangement joins TRBV2 to TRBJ1-1; perhaps TRBD1 as D (5 bases). This CDR3 has 13 residues. The V end lost 8 bases, the J end lost 6 bases, and 16 bases lay between the germline ends. Germline lookup yields CDR1 SNHLY and CDR2 FYNNEI.

The V gene is TRBV27, the J gene TRBJ1-5; D perhaps matches TRBD1 (6 bases). The V gene's germline CDR1 is MNHEY and CDR2 SMNVEV (reference sequence). The germline V and J ends were trimmed by 5 bases and 7 bases, with 9 bases remaining between them. The CDR3 is made up of 12 amino acids. CDR3 DNA sequence: TGTGCCAGCAGTCATCAGGGGCAGCCCCAGCATTTT. Translation gives CASSHQGQPQHF.

V is TRBV11-2 and J is TRBJ1-5; no reliable D call. This CDR3 is 17 amino acids long. Looked up from germline, CDR1 is SGHAT and CDR2 is FQNNGV. The germline V and J ends were trimmed by 0 bases and 5 bases, with 17 bases remaining between them. In DNA form, the CDR3 reads TGTGCCAGCAGCTTAGATGACCGGCAGTTTAGGGATCAGCCCCAGCATTTT. Protein sequence: CASSLDDRQFRDQPQHF.

The V call is TRBV4-1, the J call TRBJ1-1, with 9 bases identical to TRBD1. Germline V lookup: CDR1 MGHRA, CDR2 YSYEKL. J gave up 6 bases and V 0 bases, and 8 bases lay outside the gene matches. The CDR3 consists of 16 residues. CDR3 residues: CASSQDKGTGNSEAFF. The CDR3 region has the DNA TGCGCCAGCAGCCAAGATAAAGGGACAGGGAATTCTGAAGCTTTCTTT.

In this sample, this clone turned up once. CDR3 loop: CASTRTGTGQPGAFF. In DNA form, the CDR3 reads TGTGCCAGCACCCGTACCGGGACAGGGCAGCCTGGGGCTTTCTTT. This chain joins TRBV11-2 and TRBJ1-1; 9 bases match TRBD1. Germline V lookup: CDR1 SGHAT, CDR2 FQNNGV. Losses at the gene ends were 7 bases for V and 11 bases for J; bases not matched to a gene: 17. The CDR3 contains 15 residues.

The chain links TRBV7-9 to TRBJ2-1; TRBD2 might be the D (5 bases). The CDR3 length is 14 residues. The V gene lost 3 bases and the J gene lost 3 bases, with 9 bases spanning the gap. The germline gives CDR1 SEHNR, CDR2 FQNEAQ (reference sequence). DNA for the CDR3: TGTGCCAGCAGCTTTTCCGGGAACTACAATGAGCAGTTCTTC. This gives the protein CASSFSGNYNEQFF.